Shown below are 10 T cell receptor beta chains from a single sample sequenced in a study of T-cell reconstitution after alpha-beta-depleted transplantation in children. A library of TCRbeta sequences, prepared with unique molecular identifiers, was generated. MiXCR was run by TCRdb on the PCR reads, yielding one entry per CDR3 protein. Of 190,000 or so distinct CDR3 sequences listed, 6% to 7% are singletons. Sequencing used PBMCs from the stem cell graft donor, obtained from the stem cell graft. These receptor sequences come from a human donor who donated a stem cell graft to a child with Wiskott-Aldrich syndrome.

This clonotype has more than one count but fewer than ten. V is TRBV30 and J is TRBJ2-3; D may correspond to TRBD1 or TRBD2 (5 bases each). Germline CDR1 and CDR2: GTSNPN and SVGIG (reference sequence). The length of the CDR3 is 15 residues. The V end lost 2 bases, the J end lost 5 bases, and 17 bases lay between the germline ends. The CDR3 here is CAWSQPGSAQDTQYF. CDR3 in DNA: TGTGCCTGGAGTCAGCCAGGGAGTGCCCAAGATACGCAGTATTTT.

This clonotype was found many times. This chain connects TRBV29-1 to TRBJ2-6; D ambiguous. Per the germline V gene, CDR1 is SQVTM and CDR2 is ANQGSEA. This CDR3 comprises 12 residues. DNA for the CDR3: TGCGGGATGGACTCTGGGGCCAACGTCCTGACTTTC. Translated: CGMDSGANVLTF.

This clonotype was detected ten times or more. This sequence joins TRBV11-2 and TRBJ2-2, with unresolved D. The germline V gene encodes CDR1 SGHAT and CDR2 FQNNGV. The CDR3 runs 15 residues. V dropped 0 bases and J dropped 5 bases, with 10 bases sitting between them. In nucleotides, the CDR3 is TGTGCCAGCAGCTTAGATCTGTGGATGACCGGGGAGCTGTTTTTT. The encoded protein is CASSLDLWMTGELFF.

The chain uses TRBV25-1 and TRBJ2-1, with D possibly matching TRBD2 (7 bases). The V end was cut by 2 bases, the J end by 2 bases, with 10 bases between. Germline V gene lookup returns CDR1 MGHDK and CDR2 SYGVNS. This CDR3 has 15 amino acids. The chain's CDR3 is CASSERGGAYNEQFF. CDR3 in DNA: TGTGCCAGCAGTGAACGAGGGGGGGCCTACAATGAGCAGTTCTTC.

This clonotype was found many times. The chain employs TRBV12-3 or TRBV12-4 and TRBJ1-2, with D perhaps matching TRBD1 (5 bases). With 5 bases removed from V and 0 bases from J, the gap between germline ends came to 16 bases. This CDR3 spans 16 amino acids. Written as DNA, the CDR3 is TGTGCCAGCAGTCCTCCGAGGCAGGGACCTAACTATGGCTACACCTTC. Translation gives CASSPPRQGPNYGYTF.

The rearrangement uses TRBV5-1 and TRBJ2-7; 12 nucleotides align to TRBD1. Germline values: CDR1 SGHRS, CDR2 YFSETQ. With 4 bases clipped from V and 2 bases from J, the junction kept 7 bases outside the gene matches. This CDR3 spans 16 amino acids. In DNA form, the CDR3 reads TGCGCCAGCAGCCCGGGACAGGGGGCCAATACCTACGAGCAGTACTTC. As protein: CASSPGQGANTYEQYF. Filled out from reference TRBV5-1 and TRBJ2-7, the complete variable domain reads KAGVTQTPRYLIKTRGQQVTLSCSPISGHRSVSWYQQTPGQGLQFLFEYFSETQRNKGNFPGRFSGRQFSNSRSEMNVSTLELGDSALYLCASSPGQGANTYEQYFGPGTRLTVT.

In its sample, this clonotype was seen many times. CDR3 amino acids: CATSRDQLRGYYEQYF. CDR3 DNA: TGTGCCACCAGCAGAGATCAGCTCAGAGGCTACTACGAGCAGTACTTC. The chain joins TRBV15 to TRBJ2-7; D remains unclear. The germline CDR1 and CDR2 sequences are LNHNV and YYDKDF (reference sequence). This CDR3 contains 16 residues. The V gene lost 0 bases and the J gene lost 3 bases, with 15 bases spanning the gap.

This clonotype was seen ten or more times. This chain uses TRBV20-1 with TRBJ2-7, with D possibly matching TRBD2 (5 bases). The CDR3 spans 13 residues. V lost 1 base, J lost 6 bases, and 13 bases lay in between. Germline-derived CDR1 and CDR2 are DFQATT and SNEGSKA (reference sequence). CDR3 in DNA: TGCAGTGCTAGAGTACCGGGAAGAAGCGAGCAGTACTTC. Protein: CSARVPGRSEQYF.

The chain links TRBV7-2 to TRBJ2-7; 9 bases match TRBD2. V dropped 6 bases and J dropped 6; count of bases not matched to a gene: 12. In germline, CDR1 is SGHTA, CDR2 FQGNSA. CDR3 length: 15 amino acids. The CDR3 loop reads CASRTPVTSGGEQYF. CDR3 nucleotide sequence: TGTGCCAGCAGGACGCCGGTGACTAGCGGCGGCGAGCAGTACTTC.

This clonotype was detected ten times or more. The J gene is TRBJ2-3, the V gene TRBV28; D is unclear. Trimming took off 2 bases at V and 8 bases at J, with 11 bases between the two ends. This CDR3 has 13 amino acids. Germline V CDR1 and CDR2: MDHEN, SYDVKM. CDR3 region: CASSLALPITQYF. CDR3 sequence (DNA): TGTGCCAGCAGTTTAGCCCTACCCATTACGCAGTATTTT.